The 12 T cell receptor beta chains below all came from one sample that was sequenced in a study of early T cells in non-severe SARS-CoV-2 infection. TCRdb itself ran the 5' RACE reads through MiXCR, one entry per CDR3 protein. The repertoire holds over 55,000 distinct CDR3 sequences, with approximately 10% as singletons. The material sequenced was whole blood. The receptors shown here come from an adult who was a healthcare worker with PCR-confirmed SARS-CoV-2 infection or an uninfected control (not recorded which).

This chain uses TRBV3-1 with TRBJ1-5; D uncertain. The V gene lost 2 bases and the J gene lost 6 bases, with 8 bases spanning the gap. Germline V gene lookup returns CDR1 LGHDT and CDR2 YNNKEL (reference sequence). The CDR3 covers 13 residues. CDR3 amino acids: CASSQFRVQPQHF. For the CDR3, the DNA is TGTGCCAGCAGCCAATTCCGGGTTCAGCCCCAGCATTTT.

This clonotype showed up many times. The genes are TRBV11-1 and TRBJ2-5; D remains unclear. Germline lookup yields CDR1 SGHAT and CDR2 FQDESV (reference sequence). This CDR3 region has 14 residues. Trimming shortened V by 1 base and J by 4 bases, and 10 bases separated the two germline ends. CDR3 in amino acids: CASSLDRSGETQYF. CDR3 sequence (DNA): TGTGCCAGCAGCTTAGACCGCAGTGGAGAGACCCAGTACTTC.

This rearrangement joins TRBV5-1 to TRBJ1-6, with TRBD1 as a possible D gene (5 bases). V gave up 4 bases and J gave up 5 bases, with 10 bases separating them. CDR3 length equals 14 residues. The germline CDR1 and CDR2 sequences are SGHRS and YFSETQ. The CDR3 sequence: CASSTGRDNSPLHF. The CDR3, as DNA: TGCGCCAGCAGCACGGGACGGGATAATTCACCCCTCCACTTT.

The rearrangement joins TRBV3-1 to TRBJ1-2; D remains ambiguous. The CDR3 has 13 residues. V gave up 1 base and J gave up 5 bases, with 8 bases separating them. The germline V gene has CDR1 LGHDT and CDR2 YNNKEL (reference sequence). The CDR3: CASSQGLKYGYTF. In DNA form, the CDR3 reads TGTGCCAGCAGCCAAGGTTTAAAGTATGGCTACACCTTC.

This clonotype was counted between two and nine times. CDR3 region: CASRGDSHATNEKLFF. DNA for the CDR3: TGCGCCAGCCGGGGGGACAGCCACGCAACTAATGAAAAACTGTTTTTT. The chain combines TRBV5-1 with TRBJ1-4; 7 bases align to TRBD1. The CDR3 extends over 16 amino acids. The junction had 9 bases not matched to a gene; V was cut back by 7 bases and J by 0 bases. The germline V gene encodes CDR1 SGHRS and CDR2 YFSETQ.

This clonotype has more than one count but fewer than ten. J is TRBJ2-3 and V is TRBV7-2; no reliable D call. Germline CDR1 reads SGHTA; CDR2 reads FQGNSA. V was clipped by 5 bases and J by 7 bases, with 7 bases between them. The CDR3 spans 11 residues. Here the CDR3 reads CASSPSYTQYF. The CDR3, as DNA: TGTGCCAGCAGCCCGAGTTATACGCAGTATTTT.

The chain has TRBV6-1 and TRBJ2-4; 14 bases map to TRBD2. V was pared by 2 bases and J by 11 bases, with 2 bases of the junction left unmatched. CDR1 is MNHNS and CDR2 is SASEGT in the germline V gene. This CDR3 region has 14 residues. In DNA form, the CDR3 reads TGTGCCAGCAGTGAAAGACTAGCGGGGGGGCTTCAGTACTTC. This encodes CASSERLAGGLQYF.

CDR3 residues: CASSGRTSGGSGELFF. The CDR3 nucleotides are TGTGCCAGCAGCGGCAGGACTAGCGGGGGGTCCGGGGAGCTGTTTTTT. This sequence joins TRBV11-3 and TRBJ2-2, with 14 bases aligning to TRBD2. Germline V gives CDR1 SGHNT, CDR2 YENEEA. This CDR3 has 16 residues. The J segment lost 6 bases and the V segment lost 5 bases, leaving 5 bases of the junction unmatched.

The chain uses TRBV5-1 and TRBJ1-5, with TRBD1 matching over 9 bases. The CDR3 contains 14 residues. The germline CDR1 and CDR2 sequences are SGHRS and YFSETQ. V was pared by 4 bases and J by 8 bases, with 7 bases of the junction left unmatched. The CDR3 nucleotides are TGCGCCAGCAGCCAGGGACAGGGCGGCGAGCCCCAGCATTTT. Its protein is CASSQGQGGEPQHF. The variable domain in full, with the rest retrieved from reference TRBV5-1 and TRBJ1-5, is KAGVTQTPRYLIKTRGQQVTLSCSPISGHRSVSWYQQTPGQGLQFLFEYFSETQRNKGNFPGRFSGRQFSNSRSEMNVSTLELGDSALYLCASSQGQGGEPQHFGDGTRLSIL.

This rearrangement joins TRBV12-3 or TRBV12-4 to TRBJ2-3, with 10 bases matching TRBD2. This CDR3 is 16 amino acids long. Trimming cost V 3 bases and J 2 bases; bases outside gene matches: 5. This CDR3 reads CASSLISGGPTDTQYF. The CDR3 DNA reads TGTGCCAGCAGTTTGATTAGCGGGGGGCCCACAGATACGCAGTATTTT.

The genes are TRBV5-1 and TRBJ2-3; 11 nucleotides agree with TRBD1. The CDR3 spans 17 residues. Trimming removed 4 bases from V and 4 bases from J; junction bases left unmatched: 11. Germline assignment: CDR1 SGHRS and CDR2 YFSETQ. The CDR3 loop reads CASSKGQGASVPDTQYF. The CDR3 region has the DNA TGCGCCAGCAGCAAAGGACAGGGGGCATCAGTCCCAGATACGCAGTATTTT.

The chain employs TRBV27 and TRBJ1-6; no reliable D call. The CDR3 has 17 residues. Germline loops: CDR1 MNHEY, CDR2 SMNVEV (reference sequence). V lost 3 bases to trimming and J lost 6 bases, with 18 bases between them. This CDR3 reads CASSLFFRPLTNSPLHF. CDR3 nucleotide sequence: TGTGCCAGCAGTTTGTTCTTTAGGCCGCTAACTAATTCACCCCTCCACTTT.